These 29 T cell receptor beta chains came from one sample sequenced in a study of blood T cell repertoires in COVID-19. Sequencing used immunoSEQ multiplex PCR; TCRdb keeps in-frame clones, though not all of them. The data contain some 180,000 clones, approximately 80% of them singletons. Source material: peripheral blood. The receptors were gathered from a man aged 50 to 59 who had recovered from COVID-19.

The chain combines TRBV4-1 with TRBJ2-4; the D is unclear. With 2 bases removed from V and 3 bases from J, the gap between germline ends came to 17 bases. Germline assignment: CDR1 MGHRA and CDR2 YSYEKL. The CDR3 contains 17 residues. CDR3: CASSQPRQILGKNIQYF. CDR3 coding DNA: TGCGCCAGCAGCCAACCAAGGCAGATCCTAGGCAAAAACATTCAGTACTTC.

This chain connects TRBV5-1 to TRBJ2-1; D call uncertain. The V gene's germline CDR1 is SGHRS and CDR2 YFSETQ. The ends were cut back, 4 bases at V and 5 bases at J, with 16 bases in the middle. This CDR3 region has 15 residues. The chain's CDR3 is CASSPFSQTNNEQFF. The CDR3, as DNA: TGCGCCAGCAGCCCGTTTTCCCAGACAAACAATGAGCAGTTCTTC.

This clone was detected ten times or more. J is TRBJ1-2 and V is TRBV11-2; 8 positions agree with TRBD1. This CDR3 has 15 amino acids. After removal of 4 bases from V and 0 bases from J, the junction contained 4 bases not matched to a gene. Germline lookup yields CDR1 SGHAT and CDR2 FQNNGV. For the CDR3, the DNA is TGTGCCAGCAGCTCTTGGACAGGGACTAACTATGGCTACACCTTC. Amino acid sequence: CASSSWTGTNYGYTF. The variable domain in full, completed from reference TRBV11-2 and TRBJ1-2, reads EAGVAQSPRYKIIEKRQSVAFWCNPISGHATLYWYQQILGQGPKLLIQFQNNGVVDDSQLPKDRFSAERLKGVDSTLKIQPAKLEDSAVYLCASSSWTGTNYGYTFGSGTRLTVV.

This clone was seen a few times. The chain couples TRBV10-2 to TRBJ1-1, with 7 bases matching TRBD1. V lost 7 bases and J lost 6; bases outside the gene matches: 8. Germline values: CDR1 WSHSY, CDR2 SAAADI. The CDR3 has 13 residues. The CDR3 DNA reads as TGCGCCAGCAACAAGGGACAGTTTTCTGAAGCTTTCTTT. This gives the protein CASNKGQFSEAFF.

The chain is built from TRBV7-3 and TRBJ1-1, with a possible D match to TRBD1 (6 bases). Germline V gives CDR1 SGHTA, CDR2 FQGTGA. CDR3 size: 14 residues. The V end was cut by 5 bases, the J end by 0 bases, with 10 bases between. The CDR3 bases are TGTGCCAGCAGCCCGGGACATCTGAACACTGAAGCTTTCTTT. This encodes CASSPGHLNTEAFF. Drawing the rest from reference TRBV7-3 and TRBJ1-1, the complete variable domain is GAGVSQTPSNKVTEKGKYVELRCDPISGHTALYWYRQSLGQGPEFLIYFQGTGAADDSGLPNDRFFAVRPEGSVSTLKIQRTERGDSAVYLCASSPGHLNTEAFFGQGTRLTVV.

V and J are TRBV4-1 and TRBJ1-4; perhaps TRBD1 as D (5 bases). Germline V gene data show CDR1 as MGHRA and CDR2 as YSYEKL. CDR3 size: 15 residues. Trimming removed 1 base from V and 4 bases from J, with 10 bases in between. Here the CDR3 reads CASSQGPGFNEKLFF. The CDR3 coding sequence is TGCGCCAGCAGCCAAGGTCCAGGGTTTAATGAAAAACTGTTTTTT.

V gene TRBV4-1 combines with J gene TRBJ2-1, with D perhaps matching TRBD1 (7 bases). The V and J ends lost 3 bases and 9 bases respectively, with 24 bases between them. This CDR3 has 17 amino acids. Germline CDR1 reads MGHRA; CDR2 reads YSYEKL. The CDR3 coding sequence is TGCGCCAGCAGCCAGGAACCAGGGGGGTCCTTTGGGGGTGAGCAGTTCTTC. This encodes CASSQEPGGSFGGEQFF.

The chain has TRBV19 and TRBJ1-2, with D perhaps matching TRBD1 (6 bases). Trimming pared 5 bases from V and 6 bases from J, leaving 13 bases between. CDR3 length: 13 residues. CDR1 and CDR2 (germline): LNHDA, SQIVND (reference sequence). This chain's CDR3 is CASSAGTRNGYTF. CDR3 nucleotide sequence: TGTGCCAGTAGTGCCGGGACACGAAATGGCTACACCTTC.

The chain couples TRBV30 to TRBJ2-7; 8 nucleotides agree with TRBD2. The V and J ends lost 2 bases and 2 bases, in that order; junction bases with no gene match: 11. This CDR3 spans 16 amino acids. Germline loops: CDR1 GTSNPN, CDR2 SVGIG (reference sequence). Here the CDR3 DNA reads TGTGCCTGGAGTCTGCCGGGACTAGAAAGAACCTACGAGCAGTACTTC. Translated, it gives CAWSLPGLERTYEQYF. Full variable domain (missing parts from reference TRBV30 and TRBJ2-7): SQTIHQWPATLVQPVGSPLSLECTVEGTSNPNLYWYRQAAGRGLQLLFYSVGIGQISSEVPQNLSASRPQDRQFILSSKKLLLSDSGFYLCAWSLPGLERTYEQYFGPGTRLTVT.

The V gene is TRBV7-9, the J gene TRBJ2-2; 7 bases match TRBD2. The CDR3 loop spans 16 amino acids. J gave up 5 bases and V 2 bases, and 8 bases lay outside the gene matches. CDR1 SEHNR and CDR2 FQNEAQ come from the germline V gene (reference sequence). CDR3 DNA: TGTGCCAGCAGCTTACTGGGCGGGAGAAGTACCGGGGAGCTGTTTTTT. Protein sequence: CASSLLGGRSTGELFF.

The chain couples TRBV28 to TRBJ2-7; D gene uncertain. The CDR3 extends over 14 amino acids. Germline V gives CDR1 MDHEN, CDR2 SYDVKM. V was clipped by 1 base and J by 2 bases, with 9 bases between them. The CDR3 loop is CASSLSLETYEQYF. DNA of the CDR3: TGTGCCAGCAGTTTATCGCTGGAGACCTACGAGCAGTACTTC.

This clone was counted a few times. The CDR3 DNA sequence: TGTGCCAGCAGTTACTCGCATGGGGCCTATGGCTACACCTTC. Its translation is CASSYSHGAYGYTF. The chain combines TRBV6-6 with TRBJ1-2; maybe TRBD1 (5 bases). Germline assignment: CDR1 MNHNY and CDR2 SVGAGI (reference sequence). The CDR3 sequence is 14 residues long. Trimming removed 0 bases from V and 4 bases from J, with 9 bases in between.

The chain couples TRBV10-3 to TRBJ2-3; 11 positions match TRBD2. With 2 bases clipped from V and 4 bases from J, the junction kept 11 bases outside the gene matches. Germline values: CDR1 ENHRY, CDR2 SYGVKD. This CDR3 region has 18 residues. CDR3 in amino acids: CAISEGLAGMGVADTQYF. The DNA for the CDR3 is TGTGCCATCAGTGAGGGACTAGCGGGCATGGGGGTGGCAGATACGCAGTATTTT.

J is TRBJ2-5 and V is TRBV30, with 8 bases lining up with TRBD1. This CDR3 region has 11 residues. V was clipped by 7 bases and J by 8 bases; unmatched bases: 6. CDR1 and CDR2 (germline): GTSNPN, SVGIG (reference sequence). CDR3 sequence: CAYETGVTQYF. The CDR3 DNA is TGTGCCTACGAGACAGGGGTTACCCAGTACTTC.

The rearrangement joins TRBV28 to TRBJ1-2; 7 bases are a match to TRBD1. V shed 4 bases, J shed 4 bases, and the junction held 15 bases outside the gene matches. Germline CDR1 MDHEN, CDR2 SYDVKM. This CDR3 spans 17 amino acids. CDR3 in amino acids: CASSSLRGRISVYGYTF. The CDR3 region has the DNA TGTGCCAGCAGTTCGTTGAGGGGGCGCATCTCCGTCTATGGCTACACCTTC.

This rearrangement joins TRBV3-1 (or the pseudogene TRBV3-2) to TRBJ1-2; no clear D. The V end was cut by 1 base, the J end by 5 bases, with 11 bases between. This CDR3 region has 14 residues. In germline, CDR1 is LGHDT, CDR2 YNNKEL (reference sequence). CDR3 protein: CASSQGGDNYGYTF. The DNA for the CDR3 is TGTGCCAGCAGCCAAGGTGGCGACAATTATGGCTACACCTTC.

This chain links TRBV20-1 with TRBJ1-2; no definite D call. Germline CDR1 DFQATT, CDR2 SNEGSKA (reference sequence). The CDR3 loop spans 11 amino acids. V lost 5 bases and J lost 2, with 6 bases in between. The CDR3 sequence is CSAGRNYGYTF. The CDR3 DNA follows: TGCAGTGCTGGGAGAAACTATGGCTACACCTTC.

This chain uses TRBV7-2 with TRBJ1-1, with TRBD1 matching over 9 bases. CDR1 is SGHTA, CDR2 FQGNSA, per germline. CDR3 length: 11 amino acids. Trimming cost V 3 bases and J 13 bases; bases outside gene matches: 3. The CDR3 DNA sequence: TGTGCCAGCAGCTTTACAGGGGGCAGTTTCTTT. Its protein product is CASSFTGGSFF.

This clone has a single count. The V gene is TRBV11-2, the J gene TRBJ1-1; TRBD1 might be the D (5 bases). The CDR3 is 15 amino acids. Germline lookup yields CDR1 SGHAT and CDR2 FQNNGV. V shed 4 bases and J shed 1 base, with 13 bases lying between them. CDR3 in DNA: TGTGCCAGCAGCTCCCAAAGGACATCGAACACTGAAGCTTTCTTT. Protein: CASSSQRTSNTEAFF.

The chain carries TRBV18 and TRBJ1-1; 8 bases fit TRBD1. Germline V gives CDR1 KGHSH, CDR2 LQKENI. Losses at the gene ends were 3 bases for V and 2 bases for J; bases not matched to a gene: 5. CDR3 size: 15 residues. CDR3 nucleotide sequence: TGTGCCAGCTCACCGATGCAGGGGGCAAACACTGAAGCTTTCTTT. It is translated as CASSPMQGANTEAFF.

This clone was seen just once. The CDR3 DNA follows: TGTGCCAGCAGCCAAGATCCCGGGGGACTACAGTACTTC. It is translated as CASSQDPGGLQYF. The V and J genes are TRBV4-2 and TRBJ2-4; 7 nucleotides agree with TRBD2. The CDR3 is made up of 13 amino acids. CDR1 is LGHNA, CDR2 YNFKEQ, per germline. The ends lost 0 bases at V and 13 bases at J; junction bases unmatched: 6.

The CDR3 DNA sequence: TGCAGCGTTGAAGCCCAGACTAGCGGGAACTACAATGAGCAGTTCTTC. The encoded protein is CSVEAQTSGNYNEQFF. The chain uses TRBV29-1 and TRBJ2-1, with TRBD2 matching over 11 bases. The V gene end was trimmed by 1 base and the J gene end by 3 bases; junction bases not matched to a gene: 5. This CDR3 has 16 residues. Germline-derived CDR1 and CDR2 are SQVTM and ANQGSEA.

This clone was seen once. This chain links TRBV7-8 with TRBJ1-1, with a tentative D call TRBD1 (5 bases). The CDR3 loop spans 14 amino acids. Germline V gene lookup returns CDR1 SGHVS and CDR2 FQNEAQ. The germline V and J ends were trimmed by 2 bases and 1 base, with 8 bases remaining between them. In DNA form, the CDR3 reads TGTGCCAGCAGCTTATGGGGGGAGAACACTGAAGCTTTCTTT. It encodes CASSLWGENTEAFF. Full variable domain (missing parts from reference TRBV7-8 and TRBJ1-1): GAGVSQSPRYKVAKRGQDVALRCDPISGHVSLFWYQQALGQGPEFLTYFQNEAQLDKSGLPSDRFFAERPEGSVSTLKIQRTQQEDSAVYLCASSLWGENTEAFFGQGTRLTVV.

This chain connects TRBV7-2 to TRBJ2-3, with D hard to call. The germline V and J ends were trimmed by 2 bases and 0 bases, with 6 bases remaining between them. Germline values: CDR1 SGHTA, CDR2 FQGNSA. The CDR3 consists of 14 residues. CDR3 coding DNA: TGTGCCAGCAGCTTAAGTCGGAGCACAGATACGCAGTATTTT. Protein: CASSLSRSTDTQYF.

This chain links TRBV6-6 with TRBJ1-2; TRBD1 agrees at 11 bases. J was trimmed by 4 bases and V by 5 bases; bases with no gene match: 3. Germline V gene data show CDR1 as MNHNY and CDR2 as SVGAGI (reference sequence). This CDR3 is built from 14 residues. CDR3 amino acids: CASSPGQGGYGYTF. The DNA of the CDR3 is TGTGCCAGCAGTCCGGGACAGGGGGGCTATGGCTACACCTTC.

The rearrangement uses TRBV14 and TRBJ2-7, with 9 nucleotides matching TRBD2. Germline CDR1 is SGHDN and CDR2 is FVKESK. With 4 bases clipped from V and 6 bases from J, the junction kept 7 bases outside the gene matches. This CDR3 is built from 14 residues. As DNA, the CDR3 is TGTGCCAGCAGCCGCGGGGGGGGCCCTCTCGAGCAGTACTTC. It yields the protein CASSRGGGPLEQYF.

This rearrangement joins TRBV7-7 to TRBJ2-7; TRBD1 agrees at 10 bases. Germline CDR1 SSHAT, CDR2 FNYEAQ (reference sequence). The length of the CDR3 is 18 residues. J was trimmed by 2 bases and V by 4 bases; bases with no gene match: 14. The CDR3 sequence: CASSSVPGQGSRPYEQYF. DNA for the CDR3: TGTGCCAGCAGCTCTGTCCCGGGACAGGGGTCAAGACCCTACGAGCAGTACTTC.

This chain joins TRBV2 and TRBJ2-2; D is perhaps TRBD2 (6 bases). The germline gives CDR1 SNHLY, CDR2 FYNNEI. V lost 8 bases to trimming and J lost 8 bases, with 18 bases between them. The CDR3 spans 14 residues. The CDR3 here is CASRVRRERGELFF. CDR3 nucleotide sequence: TGTGCCAGCCGTGTCAGGAGGGAGAGGGGGGAGCTGTTTTTT.

The V call is TRBV2, the J call TRBJ1-5; D is uncertain. CDR3 length: 15 residues. Germline CDR1 SNHLY, CDR2 FYNNEI. V lost 5 bases and J lost 3, with 14 bases in between. The CDR3 DNA sequence: TGTGCCAGCAGTCAGGAGGGCACTTACAATCAGCCCCAGCATTTT. As protein: CASSQEGTYNQPQHF.